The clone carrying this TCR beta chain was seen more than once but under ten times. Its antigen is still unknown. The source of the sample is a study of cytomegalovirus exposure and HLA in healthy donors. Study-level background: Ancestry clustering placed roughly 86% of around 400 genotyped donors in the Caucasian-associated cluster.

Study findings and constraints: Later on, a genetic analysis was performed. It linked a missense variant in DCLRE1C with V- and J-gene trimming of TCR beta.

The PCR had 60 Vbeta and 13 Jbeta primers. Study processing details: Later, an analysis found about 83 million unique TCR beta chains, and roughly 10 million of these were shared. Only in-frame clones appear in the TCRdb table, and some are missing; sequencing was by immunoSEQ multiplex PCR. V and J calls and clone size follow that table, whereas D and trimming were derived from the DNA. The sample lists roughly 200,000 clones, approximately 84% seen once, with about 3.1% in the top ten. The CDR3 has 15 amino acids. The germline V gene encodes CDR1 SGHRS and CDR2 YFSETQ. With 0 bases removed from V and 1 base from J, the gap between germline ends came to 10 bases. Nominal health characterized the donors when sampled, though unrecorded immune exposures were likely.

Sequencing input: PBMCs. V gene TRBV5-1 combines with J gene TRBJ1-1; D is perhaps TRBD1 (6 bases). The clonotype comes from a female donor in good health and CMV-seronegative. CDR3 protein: CASSLVIQGNTEAFF. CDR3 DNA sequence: TGCGCCAGCAGCTTGGTGATACAGGGGAACACTGAAGCTTTCTTT. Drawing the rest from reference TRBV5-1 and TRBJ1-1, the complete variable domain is KAGVTQTPRYLIKTRGQQVTLSCSPISGHRSVSWYQQTPGQGLQFLFEYFSETQRNKGNFPGRFSGRQFSNSRSEMNVSTLELGDSALYLCASSLVIQGNTEAFFGQGTRLTVV.